This T cell receptor beta chain was captured by sequencing in a study of T cell repertoires in aging, cancer and after chemotherapy (dated by TCRdb to about 2019). Looking at the study overall: Donors were distributed across six age groups ranging from 30 or younger to 70 or older, with at least three individuals included per group. The study profiled peripheral blood TCR beta repertoires from healthy donors and cancer patients to examine immunoaging and T cell reconstitution after chemotherapy. About 8.3 million TCR reads were contained in the full dataset. Paired pre- and post-chemotherapy samples in the solid tumor group came from brain tumor (glioblastoma) patients receiving temozolomide-based therapy. The cohort comprised around 210 cancer patients, 94 with hematological and approximately 120 with solid cancers, plus 95 healthy donors as a reference group.

The paper's findings and limits, for the study overall: The authors noted that the repertoire data do not allow conclusions about immunological memory after chemotherapy. Untreated patients with hematological or solid cancers showed significantly lower blood TCR diversity and higher clonality than age-matched healthy donors. In healthy donors, the decline in TCR diversity with age was mainly explained by loss of richness, whereas in cancer patients loss of evenness was also found to contribute. Median generation probability increased over the chemotherapy interval in both cancer cohorts, suggesting repertoire reconstitution through rebound thymic output.

Instead of sorted cells or RNA, genomic DNA extracted from peripheral blood served as the source for amplifying TCR beta rearrangements. This clonotype turned up a few times. This clone's antigen is unknown. Base qualities are missing; no much larger clone stands one base away. Rearranged TRB sequences spanning V, D and J segments were amplified by multiplex touch-down PCR using a mixed TRB-A/B primer pool. Two consecutive PCR reactions with Phusion HS II polymerase added Illumina adapters and sample indices to the amplicons. The amplicons were purified from gel with the NucleoSpin Gel and PCR Clean-up kit and then assessed with Qubit and an Agilent 2100 Bioanalyzer. The libraries were sequenced on an Illumina MiSeq with 600-cycle, single-indexed, paired-end runs. The study's own analysis went as follows. MiXCR versions 2.12 and 3.0.5 were used to process TRB sequences. Each unique CDR3 nucleotide sequence was counted as one clone, and only productive sequences with at least two reads were retained. Repertoire metrics included Shannon diversity, evenness, clonality (one minus evenness), and alpha-parameterized diversity profiles from alpha 0 to 5. Generation probabilities of clones in paired pre- and post-chemotherapy samples were computed with the IGoR algorithm. TCRdb ran its own pipeline on the public reads, namely fastp trimming at Q25 and MiXCR clone calling, and kept in-frame beta chains. Every distinct CDR3 protein forms one entry, paired with its most common genes and DNA. Clone size and V and J calls follow TCRdb, not the original study. The sample includes roughly 2,300 distinct CDR3 sequences, with roughly a third observed a single time. The ten largest clones capture about 28% of the sample.

V is reduced by 1 base and J by 9 bases, leaving a spacing of 10 bases between them. According to the germline V gene, CDR1 reads SGHAT and CDR2 reads FQNNGV. The CDR3 measures 14 amino acids from cysteine to phenylalanine. Just CDR3 DNA is preserved here, 42 bases in frame from base 1. The sequenced sample consisted of blood. This sequence originates from a human donor with a solid tumor. Here the chain combines TRBV11-2 and TRBJ1-6, with the identity of the D gene unclear. The bases read TGTGCCAGCAGCTTAGGTTCGGGTTTTTCACCCCTCCACTTT. It specifies CASSLGSGFSPLHF.